This T cell receptor (beta chain) was profiled in a study of response to subunit inactivated influenza vaccine. Study-wide points: Each seasonal flu vaccination may recruit only limited new T cells, authors suggested.

The CDR3 spans 14 residues. The V and J ends lost 1 base and 4 bases respectively, with 7 bases between them. Germline CDR1 reads LGHDT; CDR2 reads YNNKEL (reference sequence). From the RT-PCR reads, TCRdb called clonotypes with MiXCR, one entry per CDR3 protein. Here the sample spans around 480,000 distinct CDR3 sequences, 16% being singletons. Worth noting for this clonotype: Its target is unknown.

This clonotype was obtained from a man in his fifties or sixties who received an inactivated influenza vaccine. The chain links TRBV3-1 to TRBJ2-2; no clear D gene. The starting material was CD4+ T cells sorted from PBMCs, obtained around 25 months after vaccination. Here the CDR3 reads CASSQGRITGELFF. The CDR3 coding sequence is TGTGCCAGCAGCCAAGGCCGGATCACCGGGGAGCTGTTTTTT.